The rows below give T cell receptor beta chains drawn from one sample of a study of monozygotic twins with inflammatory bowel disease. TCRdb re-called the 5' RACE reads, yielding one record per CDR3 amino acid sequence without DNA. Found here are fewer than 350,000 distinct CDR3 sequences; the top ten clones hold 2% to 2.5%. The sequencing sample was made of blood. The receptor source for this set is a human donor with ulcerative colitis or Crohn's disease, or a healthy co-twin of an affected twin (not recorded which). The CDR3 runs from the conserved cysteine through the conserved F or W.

CDR3aa: CASSLTPGLAEYEQYF
v_gene: TRBV27
j_gene: TRBJ2-7

CDR3aa: CASSDPGQASLDPYEQYF
v_gene: TRBV12-3/TRBV12-4
j_gene: TRBJ2-7

CDR3aa: CAGRQRIDSEAFF
v_gene: TRBV19
j_gene: TRBJ1-1

CDR3aa: CASSRTGTGNSPLHF
v_gene: TRBV5-4
j_gene: TRBJ1-6

CDR3aa: CASSSAGAGLTDTQYF
v_gene: TRBV3-1
j_gene: TRBJ2-3

CDR3aa: CASSVDRGTTNTGELFF
v_gene: TRBV9
j_gene: TRBJ2-2

CDR3aa: CASSLALANTDTQYF
v_gene: TRBV7-9
j_gene: TRBJ2-3

CDR3aa: CASRAAVGTNSYEQYF
v_gene: TRBV5-5
j_gene: TRBJ2-7

CDR3aa: CASSLSQNNEQFF
v_gene: TRBV12-3/TRBV12-4
j_gene: TRBJ2-1

CDR3aa: CASSKTPRTGSSGNEQFF
v_gene: TRBV12-3/TRBV12-4
j_gene: TRBJ2-1

CDR3aa: CASSLVVDSPINTGELFF
v_gene: TRBV7-8
j_gene: TRBJ2-2

CDR3aa: CASSQAGAPHTQYF
v_gene: TRBV14
j_gene: TRBJ2-3

CDR3aa: CASSQDTPGGFYNEQFF
v_gene: TRBV4-3
j_gene: TRBJ2-1

CDR3aa: CASSSMGRELGNEQFF
v_gene: TRBV11-3
j_gene: TRBJ2-1

CDR3aa: CSAREVGIETQYF
v_gene: TRBV20-1
j_gene: TRBJ2-5

CDR3aa: CASSALAYSYNEQFF
v_gene: TRBV6-1
j_gene: TRBJ2-1

CDR3aa: CASSFGWGGPYEQYF
v_gene: TRBV5-1
j_gene: TRBJ2-7

CDR3aa: CASSPSTGSREQYF
v_gene: TRBV18
j_gene: TRBJ2-7

CDR3aa: CASSVTAYEQYF
v_gene: TRBV2
j_gene: TRBJ2-7

CDR3aa: CASSSGDRNYNEQFF
v_gene: TRBV5-1
j_gene: TRBJ2-1

CDR3aa: CASRDLYTGELFF
v_gene: TRBV6-2/TRBV6-3
j_gene: TRBJ2-2

CDR3aa: CAGQGDRNTGELFF
v_gene: TRBV7-9
j_gene: TRBJ2-2

CDR3aa: CARGVDTGELFF
v_gene: TRBV6-6
j_gene: TRBJ2-2

CDR3aa: CASSLEEWGYNEQFF
v_gene: TRBV7-9
j_gene: TRBJ2-1

CDR3aa: CASTKTKGRTDTQYF
v_gene: TRBV12-3/TRBV12-4
j_gene: TRBJ2-3